The sequence of this T cell receptor (beta chain) was determined in a study of Ad26.COV2.S vaccination and SARS-CoV-2 variants. Study in general: Intramuscular Ad26.COV2.S doses were given once or twice, 56 days apart.

Worth noting for this clone: At one end, the junction sequence differs from germline, possibly due to a read error.

Noted treatment: around 19 received Ad26.COV2.S at low or high dose, single or two shots; about five received placebo; per-sample allocation not given. Material that was analyzed had been drawn on day 63 after the first vaccine or placebo injection. Measured with immunoSEQ multiplex PCR; TCRdb has only the in-frame clones, and not every one. The sample records around 320,000 clones, about nine tenths being singletons. This CDR3 is built from 13 residues. From germline, CDR1 is SNHLY and CDR2 FYNNEI. The sequence was collected from a person aged 18-60 years who received the Ad26.COV2.S COVID-19 vaccine or a placebo. The source was peripheral blood, collected in a trial of Ad26.COV2.S vaccine versus placebo. This chain joins TRBV2 and TRBJ2-1; the D gene is possibly TRBD2 (5 bases). CDR3 amino acids: CARSGESGNEQFF. The CDR3 DNA reads TGTGCCAGGAGTGGGGAGTCGGGCAATGAGCAGTTCTTC.